A single sample is the source of the 9 T cell receptor beta chains below, sequenced in a study of cytomegalovirus exposure and HLA in healthy donors. The repertoire was sequenced with immunoSEQ multiplex PCR; TCRdb's copy has only in-frame clones and lacks some. The sample comprises about 43,000 clones, approximately 90% of which are singletons, and 5.5% to 6.5% rests with the top ten. The sequencing sample was made of PBMCs. The receptors stem from a young man in good health and CMV-seronegative.

The chain couples TRBV13 to TRBJ2-5; TRBD1 might be the D (6 bases). Per germline, CDR1 PRHDT and CDR2 FYEKMQ (reference sequence). The V end lost 3 bases, the J end lost 1 base, and 9 bases lay between the germline ends. This CDR3 has 14 amino acids. CDR3 bases: TGTGCCAGCAGCTTGGGACACCTCCAAGAGACCCAGTACTTC. Its protein product is CASSLGHLQETQYF.

The chain recombines TRBV7-9 with TRBJ2-1, with TRBD2 identical over 8 bases. The ends lost 8 bases at V and 5 bases at J; junction bases unmatched: 14. CDR3 length: 16 amino acids. From germline, CDR1 is SEHNR and CDR2 FQNEAQ (reference sequence). CDR3: CASAGPPSGQNNEQFF. CDR3 DNA: TGTGCCAGCGCAGGCCCCCCTAGCGGGCAGAACAATGAGCAGTTCTTC.

For the CDR3, the DNA is TGTGCCAGCAGCTCTAGCTCTAGCACAGATACGCAGTATTTT. Translating gives CASSSSSSTDTQYF. The chain carries TRBV13 and TRBJ2-3; TRBD2 might be the D (5 bases). The CDR3 is made up of 14 amino acids. V was shortened by 4 bases and J by 0 bases, with 8 bases between the two germline ends. Germline CDR1 reads PRHDT; CDR2 reads FYEKMQ (reference sequence).

This chain joins TRBV5-6 and TRBJ1-1, with D tentatively TRBD1 (6 bases). The V and J ends lost 3 bases and 7 bases respectively, with 16 bases between them. The CDR3 is 14 amino acids. CDR1 SGHDT and CDR2 YYEEEE come from the germline V gene. The DNA of the CDR3 is TGTGCCAGCAGCTCTACAGGGTTCATCGGTGAAGCTTTCTTT. Its translation: CASSSTGFIGEAFF. Full variable domain (outside the CDR3, taken from reference TRBV5-6 and TRBJ1-1): DAGVTQSPTHLIKTRGQQVTLRCSPKSGHDTVSWYQQALGQGPQFIFQYYEEEERQRGNFPDRFSGHQFPNYSSELNVNALLLGDSALYLCASSSTGFIGEAFFGQGTRLTVV.

The rearrangement uses TRBV9 and TRBJ2-2; a possible D gene is TRBD2 (5 bases). Germline CDR1 and CDR2: SGDLS and YYNGEE. The CDR3 loop spans 15 amino acids. V was clipped by 4 bases and J by 2 bases, with 12 bases between them. The CDR3 nucleotides read TGTGCCAGCAGCCCCCGGGAACGCAACACCGGGGAGCTGTTTTTT. Residues: CASSPRERNTGELFF.

In DNA form, the CDR3 reads TGTGCCAGCATCCTCACTAGCGCCCTTGGGGAGCAGTTCTTC. This translates into CASILTSALGEQFF. The chain joins TRBV7-2 to TRBJ2-1; TRBD2 matches 7 bases. Germline V gene lookup returns CDR1 SGHTA and CDR2 FQGNSA. The ends lost 7 bases at V and 10 bases at J; junction bases unmatched: 13. The CDR3 is 14 amino acids.

The chain recombines TRBV2 with TRBJ2-1; 7 bases are shared with TRBD2. CDR3 length: 12 residues. The V gene's germline CDR1 is SNHLY and CDR2 FYNNEI. Losses at the gene ends were 7 bases for V and 8 bases for J; bases not matched to a gene: 5. DNA of the CDR3: TGTGCCAGCACCCACAGCGGGGATGAGCAGTTCTTC. Encoded protein: CASTHSGDEQFF. The whole variable domain, remainder taken from reference TRBV2 and TRBJ2-1, is EPEVTQTPSHQVTQMGQEVILRCVPISNHLYFYWYRQILGQKVEFLVSFYNNEISEKSEIFDDQFSVERPDGSNFTLKIRSTKLEDSAMYFCASTHSGDEQFFGPGTRLTVL.

This clone came up once. The chain carries TRBV7-2 and TRBJ1-2, with D perhaps TRBD1 (6 bases). In germline, CDR1 is SGHTA, CDR2 FQGNSA. The CDR3 length is 12 residues. CDR3 amino acids: CAVEGVKYGYTF. CDR3 nucleotide sequence: TGTGCTGTAGAGGGGGTAAAGTATGGCTACACCTTC.

The rearrangement links TRBV5-4 to TRBJ1-2; D gene ambiguous. Germline lookup yields CDR1 SGHNT and CDR2 YYREEE (reference sequence). Trimming left V 8 bases short and J 3 bases short, with 14 bases between. The CDR3 runs to 13 residues. CDR3 amino acids: CASGIGGDYGYTF. The CDR3 nucleotides read TGTGCCAGTGGCATAGGCGGAGACTATGGCTACACCTTC.